This T cell receptor beta chain emerged from a study of CD8+CD57+ T cells in acquired aplastic anemia. General study findings and limits: Between the patient and control groups, CD8+ Simpson's diversity did not differ significantly.

Remarks on this clonotype: What it binds is unknown.

The patients chosen for sequencing had shown expansion of CD8+CD57+ cells (detected by flow cytometry). There were no patients without severe acquired aplastic anemia. The TCR beta profiling, which covered VDJ combination and CDR3 sequence, was carried out using genomic DNA as the template. TCRdb re-called the reads with MiXCR, one entry per CDR3 protein. The sample comprises around 200,000 distinct CDR3 sequences, around 60% of which are singletons, and roughly 46% rests with the top ten. The germline gives CDR1 MGHDK, CDR2 SYGVNS. The J segment lost 6 bases and the V segment lost 6 bases, leaving 8 bases of the junction unmatched. The CDR3 is 14 residues long.

The clonotype was recovered from a human donor with aplastic anemia. Sequenced sample: sorted CD4+, CD8+, or CD8+CD57+ T cells (not recorded which) from PBMCs. The V call is TRBV25-1, the J call TRBJ2-7, with 10 bases identical to TRBD1. CDR3 residues: CASSLRDRGSEQYF. The CDR3 region has the DNA TGTGCCAGCAGCCTCCGGGACAGGGGTAGCGAGCAGTACTTC.